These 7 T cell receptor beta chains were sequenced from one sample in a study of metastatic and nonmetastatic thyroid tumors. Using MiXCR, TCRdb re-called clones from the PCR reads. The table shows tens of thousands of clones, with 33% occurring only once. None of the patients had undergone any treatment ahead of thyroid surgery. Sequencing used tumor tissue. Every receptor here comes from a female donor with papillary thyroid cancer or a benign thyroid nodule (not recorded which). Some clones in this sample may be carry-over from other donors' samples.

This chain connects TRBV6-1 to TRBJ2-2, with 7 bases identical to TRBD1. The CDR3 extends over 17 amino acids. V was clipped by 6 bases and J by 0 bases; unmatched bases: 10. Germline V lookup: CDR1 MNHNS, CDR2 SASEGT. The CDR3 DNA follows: TGTGCCAGCAGGGATCCAGGGGGTCCCTCGAACACCGGGGAGCTGTTTTTT. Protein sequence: CASRDPGGPSNTGELFF.

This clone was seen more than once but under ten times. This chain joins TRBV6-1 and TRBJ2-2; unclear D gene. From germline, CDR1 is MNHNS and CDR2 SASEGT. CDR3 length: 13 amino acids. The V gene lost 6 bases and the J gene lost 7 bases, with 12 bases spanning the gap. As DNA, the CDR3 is TGTGCCAGCAGAAATCCGGGCGACGGGGAGCTGTTTTTT. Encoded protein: CASRNPGDGELFF.

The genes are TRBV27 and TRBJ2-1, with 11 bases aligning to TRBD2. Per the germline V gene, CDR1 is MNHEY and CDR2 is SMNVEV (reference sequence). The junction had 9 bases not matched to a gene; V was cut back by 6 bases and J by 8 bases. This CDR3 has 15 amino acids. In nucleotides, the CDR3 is TGTGCCAGCAGCCGTAGCGGGAGGGCCGGGGATGAGCAGTTCTTC. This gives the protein CASSRSGRAGDEQFF.

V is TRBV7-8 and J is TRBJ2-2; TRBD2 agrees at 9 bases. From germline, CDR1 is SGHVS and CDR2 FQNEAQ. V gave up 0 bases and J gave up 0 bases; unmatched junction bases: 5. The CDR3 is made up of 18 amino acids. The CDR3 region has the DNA TGTGCCAGCAGCTTAGCGCGGGGGGGCCGCTCGAACACCGGGGAGCTGTTTTTT. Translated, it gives CASSLARGGRSNTGELFF. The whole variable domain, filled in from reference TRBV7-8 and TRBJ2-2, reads GAGVSQSPRYKVAKRGQDVALRCDPISGHVSLFWYQQALGQGPEFLTYFQNEAQLDKSGLPSDRFFAERPEGSVSTLKIQRTQQEDSAVYLCASSLARGGRSNTGELFFGEGSRLTVL.

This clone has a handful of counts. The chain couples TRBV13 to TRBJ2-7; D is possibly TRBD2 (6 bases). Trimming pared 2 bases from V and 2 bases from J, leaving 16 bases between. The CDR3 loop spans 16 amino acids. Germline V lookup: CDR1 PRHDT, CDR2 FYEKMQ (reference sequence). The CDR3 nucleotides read TGTGCCAGCAGCTTATTGGGCCTAGCGAATACCTACGAGCAGTACTTC. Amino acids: CASSLLGLANTYEQYF.

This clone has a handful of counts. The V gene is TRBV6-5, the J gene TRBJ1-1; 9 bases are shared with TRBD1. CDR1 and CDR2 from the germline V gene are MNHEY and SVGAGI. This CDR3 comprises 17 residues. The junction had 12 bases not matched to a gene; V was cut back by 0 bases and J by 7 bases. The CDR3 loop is CASSYSTGTGSSGEAFF. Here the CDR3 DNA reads TGTGCCAGCAGTTACTCCACCGGGACAGGGAGTTCCGGTGAAGCTTTCTTT.

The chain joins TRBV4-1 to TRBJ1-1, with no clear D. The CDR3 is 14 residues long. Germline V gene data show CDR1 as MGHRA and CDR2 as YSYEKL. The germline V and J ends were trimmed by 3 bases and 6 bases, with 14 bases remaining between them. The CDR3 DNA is TGCGCCAGCAGCCACCTAGGAGAGGGCGCTGAAGCTTTCTTT. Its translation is CASSHLGEGAEAFF.